Presented here are 31 T cell receptor beta chains from one specimen sequenced in a study of T cells in Graves' hyperthyroidism and ophthalmopathy (dated by TCRdb to between 2019 and 2020). Libraries were prepared through multiplex PCR. The instrument was an Illumina HiSeq 2000. The TCR beta CDR3 regions were amplified from RNA transcripts. The first round of RT-PCR for the TCR CDR3 was performed with the HTBI primer set and the Qiagen OneStep RT-PCR kit. TCRdb reran the public reads through fastp at Q25 and MiXCR, keeping productive beta chains. Each CDR3 protein appears once, grouped with its most common genes and DNA. The sample table records some 650,000 distinct CDR3 sequences; approximately 16% of these occur just once. More than 3% of the sample rests with the top ten. Sequenced sample: blood. The receptors shown here come from a woman aged 40 to 50 with Graves' ophthalmopathy.

This clonotype was counted ten times or more. This chain uses TRBV7-9 with TRBJ2-1, with unresolved D. The germline gives CDR1 SEHNR, CDR2 FQNEAQ (reference sequence). Trimming removed 0 bases from V and 8 bases from J, with 8 bases in between. This CDR3 spans 13 amino acids. The CDR3 nucleotides read TGTGCCAGCAGCTTAGCGATCATGCATGAGCAGTTCTTC. Translating it yields CASSLAIMHEQFF.

This clonotype occurred many times. The chain employs TRBV28 and TRBJ1-1; no definite D call. The CDR3 totals 13 residues. Germline-derived CDR1 and CDR2 are MDHEN and SYDVKM. V lost 2 bases to trimming and J lost 6 bases, with 10 bases between them. This chain's CDR3 is CASSLGLPPEAFF. DNA of the CDR3: TGTGCCAGCAGTTTAGGGTTACCGCCTGAAGCTTTCTTT.

This clonotype was counted a few times. The chain links TRBV2 to TRBJ2-1, with 8 bases matching TRBD1. Germline CDR1 is SNHLY and CDR2 is FYNNEI. V lost 3 bases and J lost 4; bases outside the gene matches: 5. This CDR3 contains 15 residues. The CDR3 DNA is TGTGCCAGCAGTGAGGACAGGGCGCATTACAATGAGCAGTTCTTC. Translating gives CASSEDRAHYNEQFF.

The rearrangement joins TRBV27 to TRBJ2-1; no firm D call. The CDR3 sequence is 16 residues long. V was clipped by 4 bases and J by 0 bases, with 13 bases between them. CDR1 MNHEY and CDR2 SMNVEV come from the germline V gene (reference sequence). CDR3 in amino acids: CASSSLPSSSYNEQFF. Here the CDR3 DNA reads TGTGCCAGCAGTTCATTGCCGAGCAGCTCCTACAATGAGCAGTTCTTC.

A few counts support this clonotype. This rearrangement joins TRBV20-1 to TRBJ1-2, with 9 bases fitting TRBD1. J lost 4 bases, V lost 6 bases, and 15 bases had no gene match. The CDR3 runs 16 residues. Germline V gives CDR1 DFQATT, CDR2 SNEGSKA (reference sequence). Written as DNA, the CDR3 is TGCAGTGCAAAGCGGTCCACAGGGGGCGCTGGCTATGGCTACACCTTC. Its translation is CSAKRSTGGAGYGYTF.

This clonotype was seen a handful of times. The chain uses TRBV5-1 and TRBJ2-3, with 10 bases lining up with TRBD2. V trimming: 3 bases; J trimming: 2 bases; junction bases outside the gene matches: 3. The CDR3 has 15 amino acids. CDR1 is SGHRS, CDR2 YFSETQ, per germline. The chain's CDR3 is CASSSSGGDTDTQYF. DNA of the CDR3: TGCGCCAGCAGCTCCAGCGGGGGGGACACAGATACGCAGTATTTT.

This clonotype was picked up many times. The chain employs TRBV12-3 or TRBV12-4 and TRBJ2-7; possibly TRBD1 for D (6 bases). V lost 6 bases and J 0 bases, leaving 18 bases between the germline ends. The CDR3 contains 16 residues. The CDR3 spells CASSPTRTVTSYEQYF. DNA of the CDR3: TGTGCCAGCAGCCCTACCCGGACAGTAACCTCCTACGAGCAGTACTTC.

This chain links TRBV12-3 or TRBV12-4 with TRBJ2-1, with 11 bases that match TRBD2. V gave up 3 bases and J gave up 4 bases; unmatched junction bases: 5. The CDR3 runs to 16 residues. CDR3 coding DNA: TGTGCCAGCAGTTTCCTAGCGGGAGGCGCATACAATGAGCAGTTCTTC. This gives the protein CASSFLAGGAYNEQFF.

The J gene is TRBJ1-1, the V gene TRBV20-1; D remains unclear. This CDR3 is 13 amino acids long. Trimming pared 3 bases from V and 3 bases from J, leaving 11 bases between. CDR1 and CDR2 from the germline V gene are DFQATT and SNEGSKA (reference sequence). The CDR3, as DNA: TGCAGTGCTAGCCGGGGAGGCGACACTGAAGCTTTCTTT. Its translation: CSASRGGDTEAFF.

Ten or more counts support this clonotype. This chain connects TRBV18 to TRBJ1-2; D is uncertain. Germline lookup yields CDR1 KGHSH and CDR2 LQKENI. V gave up 0 bases and J gave up 5 bases, with 13 bases separating them. The length of the CDR3 is 15 residues. CDR3 sequence: CASSPPDLGEYGYTF. The CDR3 nucleotides are TGTGCCAGCTCACCACCCGACCTGGGAGAGTATGGCTACACCTTC.

This clonotype was seen only a few times. The chain has TRBV29-1 and TRBJ2-2; D remains unclear. V gave up 7 bases and J gave up 2 bases, with 11 bases separating them. CDR3 length: 13 amino acids. CDR1 is SQVTM and CDR2 is ANQGSEA in the germline V gene. CDR3 residues: CSAAGPNTGELFF. Written as DNA, the CDR3 is TGCAGCGCCGCCGGTCCTAACACCGGGGAGCTGTTTTTT.

This clonotype has a count of ten or more. This chain connects TRBV18 to TRBJ2-3; 7 nucleotides agree with TRBD2. There are 15 residues in the CDR3. Trimming took 2 bases from V and 1 from J; bases not matched to a gene: 3. From germline, CDR1 is KGHSH and CDR2 LQKENI. CDR3 bases: TGTGCCAGCTCACCAGGAGCGGGACGCACAGATACGCAGTATTTT. Its translation: CASSPGAGRTDTQYF. Full variable domain (missing parts from reference TRBV18 and TRBJ2-3): NAGVMQNPRHLVRRRGQEARLRCSPMKGHSHVYWYRQLPEEGLKFMVYLQKENIIDESGMPKERFSAEFPKEGPSILRIQQVVRGDSAAYFCASSPGAGRTDTQYFGPGTRLTVL.

This clonotype was seen many times. CDR3 sequence reads: CATQRGRGFDTEAFF. CDR3 in DNA: TGTGCCACCCAGCGTGGCAGGGGTTTCGACACTGAAGCTTTCTTT. The V call is TRBV27, the J call TRBJ1-1; TRBD1 is a possible D gene (6 bases). V was cut by 10 bases and J by 3 bases, with 21 bases left in between. Germline values: CDR1 MNHEY, CDR2 SMNVEV (reference sequence). CDR3 length equals 15 residues.

The rearrangement uses TRBV4-2 and TRBJ1-4, with 7 positions matching TRBD1. V shed 4 bases, J shed 0 bases, and the junction held 11 bases outside the gene matches. The CDR3 sequence is 18 residues long. CDR1 is LGHNA and CDR2 is YNFKEQ in the germline V gene. CDR3 protein: CASSPVGQVSATNEKLFF. The CDR3 bases are TGTGCCAGCAGCCCCGTTGGACAGGTGTCTGCAACTAATGAAAAACTGTTTTTT.

This clonotype was seen many times. V usage is TRBV5-5 and J usage is TRBJ2-3; 7 nucleotides align to TRBD1. Looked up from germline, CDR1 is SGHKS and CDR2 is YYEKEE (reference sequence). Germline trimming cut 2 bases from V and 1 base from J; bases unmatched to any gene: 4. The CDR3 has 15 amino acids. The CDR3 DNA follows: TGTGCCAGCAGCTTATGGGACAGCCGCACAGATACGCAGTATTTT. This sequence encodes CASSLWDSRTDTQYF.

V and J are TRBV9 and TRBJ2-5, with TRBD1 as a possible D gene (5 bases). This CDR3 is built from 15 residues. V dropped 0 bases and J dropped 3 bases, with 12 bases sitting between them. CDR1 and CDR2 (germline): SGDLS, YYNGEE. Written as DNA, the CDR3 is TGTGCCAGCAGCGTAGGTCCGACAGAGGAAGAGACCCAGTACTTC. The encoded protein is CASSVGPTEEETQYF.

Concerning this clonotype: A much more abundant neighbour one base away suggests this may be a read error. This chain connects TRBV12-5 to TRBJ2-1, with D possibly being TRBD1 or TRBD2 (7 bases each). The CDR3 contains 17 residues. The germline V and J ends were trimmed by 5 bases and 6 bases, with 23 bases remaining between them. Germline assignment: CDR1 LGHNT and CDR2 FRNRAP. CDR3 region: CASGMTGPGGPCNEQFF. The CDR3, as DNA: TGTGCTAGTGGTATGACAGGGCCGGGAGGCCCCTGCAATGAGCAGTTCTTC.

CDR3 amino acids: CASSGVSSTDEQFF. As DNA, the CDR3 is TGCGCCAGCAGTGGAGTCAGTAGTACGGATGAGCAGTTCTTC. The chain carries TRBV10-2 and TRBJ2-1; no clear D gene. The CDR3 totals 14 residues. V was shortened by 4 bases and J by 8 bases, with 15 bases between the two germline ends. Per the germline V gene, CDR1 is WSHSY and CDR2 is SAAADI.

This chain joins TRBV19 and TRBJ2-1; 13 nucleotides align to TRBD2. V lost 2 bases, J lost 2 bases, and 6 bases stayed unmatched. CDR1 LNHDA and CDR2 SQIVND come from the germline V gene (reference sequence). The CDR3 has 18 amino acids. The CDR3 region is CASSISLGLAGPYNEQFF. The CDR3 nucleotides are TGTGCCAGTAGTATATCCCTGGGACTAGCGGGGCCCTACAATGAGCAGTTCTTC.

This clonotype was observed a single time. This chain links TRBV20-1 with TRBJ2-4; D call uncertain. This CDR3 region has 15 residues. V was cut by 0 bases and J by 7 bases, with 16 bases left in between. Looked up from germline, CDR1 is DFQATT and CDR2 is SNEGSKA (reference sequence). Here the CDR3 reads CSARDVGSRWNIQYF. The CDR3 DNA reads TGCAGTGCTAGAGATGTGGGGTCGAGATGGAACATTCAGTACTTC.

This clonotype was counted at least ten times. The chain has TRBV7-3 and TRBJ1-1, with D perhaps matching TRBD1 (6 bases). CDR1 is SGHTA, CDR2 FQGTGA, per germline. There are 15 residues in the CDR3. Trimming took off 6 bases at V and 0 bases at J, with 14 bases between the two ends. The CDR3 is CASSPGQSMNTEAFF. The CDR3 DNA is TGTGCCAGCAGTCCTGGACAGTCCATGAACACTGAAGCTTTCTTT.

This chain joins TRBV19 and TRBJ1-5; 7 nucleotides match TRBD1. Germline CDR1 is LNHDA and CDR2 is SQIVND (reference sequence). Trimming took 6 bases from V and 2 from J; bases not matched to a gene: 22. The CDR3 is 20 residues long. The CDR3 loop is CASRPGGVQTSIDGNQPQHF. As DNA, the CDR3 is TGTGCCAGTAGACCAGGGGGTGTACAGACGTCTATCGATGGCAATCAGCCCCAGCATTTT. The full variable domain, completed using reference TRBV19 and TRBJ1-5, is DGGITQSPKYLFRKEGQNVTLSCEQNLNHDAMYWYRQDPGQGLRLIYYSQIVNDFQKGDIAEGYSVSREKKESFPLTVTSAQKNPTAFYLCASRPGGVQTSIDGNQPQHFGDGTRLSIL.

This clonotype was seen many times. The chain has TRBV2 and TRBJ1-1, with a weak D call TRBD1 (6 bases). CDR1 is SNHLY and CDR2 is FYNNEI in the germline V gene. This CDR3 is 13 amino acids long. Trimming cost V 6 bases and J 6 bases, with 14 bases left between them. The CDR3 DNA sequence: TGTGCCAGCAGCACACAGGGAGTAGCTGAAGCTTTCTTT. Translated, it gives CASSTQGVAEAFF.

The V gene is TRBV4-1, the J gene TRBJ2-7; D not certain. Deletions cut 5 bases from V and 0 bases from J, with 14 bases between. The CDR3 loop spans 15 amino acids. Germline V lookup: CDR1 MGHRA, CDR2 YSYEKL. DNA of the CDR3: TGCGCCAGCAGCTCCTCAGCAGCCCGCTCCTACGAGCAGTACTTC. The encoded protein is CASSSSAARSYEQYF.

Ten or more counts support this clonotype. CDR3 loop: CAWSGSGQAYGYTF. CDR3 DNA sequence: TGTGCCTGGAGTGGATCAGGACAGGCATATGGCTACACCTTC. The genes are TRBV30 and TRBJ1-2, with 7 bases lining up with TRBD1. Germline CDR1 and CDR2: GTSNPN and SVGIG (reference sequence). The junction had 7 bases not matched to a gene; V was cut back by 1 base and J by 5 bases. The CDR3 has 14 residues.

At least ten counts were recorded for this clonotype. In DNA, the CDR3 is TGTGCCAGCAGTGCATCCGGGACTCAACGTTACAATGAGCAGTTCTTC. It is translated as CASSASGTQRYNEQFF. The chain has TRBV28 and TRBJ2-1, with D possibly TRBD2 on 6 matching bases. CDR1 is MDHEN, CDR2 SYDVKM, per germline. V gave up 5 bases and J gave up 4 bases, with 18 bases separating them. The CDR3 totals 16 residues.

This clonotype was found many times. The V and J genes are TRBV7-9 and TRBJ1-6; no clear D. With 5 bases removed from V and 9 bases from J, the gap between germline ends came to 11 bases. The CDR3 sequence is 13 residues long. CDR1 SEHNR and CDR2 FQNEAQ come from the germline V gene (reference sequence). The CDR3 loop reads CASSQRMGSPLHF. CDR3 nucleotide sequence: TGTGCCAGCAGCCAGCGCATGGGTTCACCCCTCCACTTT.

Ten or more counts support this clonotype. This chain links TRBV20-1 with TRBJ1-5; D is perhaps TRBD1 (6 bases). In germline, CDR1 is DFQATT, CDR2 SNEGSKA (reference sequence). Trimming stripped 0 bases from V and 6 bases from J, with 12 bases between. This CDR3 is built from 14 residues. The CDR3 region has the DNA TGCAGTGCTAGAGATCGCGACAGGCTTCAGCCCCAGCATTTT. Amino acid sequence: CSARDRDRLQPQHF.

This clonotype was counted at least ten times. The chain combines TRBV3-1 with TRBJ2-2, with 7 bases lining up with TRBD1. Germline-derived CDR1 and CDR2 are LGHDT and YNNKEL (reference sequence). The J segment lost 6 bases and the V segment lost 1 base, leaving 5 bases of the junction unmatched. This CDR3 contains 15 residues. CDR3 nucleotide sequence: TGTGCCAGCAGCCAAGGTCCCGACAGGGCCGGGGAGCTGTTTTTT. It encodes CASSQGPDRAGELFF.

The V gene is TRBV20-1, the J gene TRBJ1-6; weak D call: TRBD1 (6 bases). The V and J ends lost 1 base and 10 bases respectively, with 17 bases between them. From germline, CDR1 is DFQATT and CDR2 SNEGSKA (reference sequence). CDR3 length equals 15 residues. CDR3 residues: CSARARDTENSPLHF. CDR3 nucleotide sequence: TGCAGTGCTAGAGCGCGGGACACAGAGAACTCACCCCTCCACTTT.

There are a few counts of this clonotype. This sequence joins TRBV7-9 and TRBJ1-2; 8 nucleotides align to TRBD1. V was pared by 8 bases and J by 9 bases, with 11 bases of the junction left unmatched. CDR3 size: 13 residues. Germline V CDR1 and CDR2: SEHNR, FQNEAQ (reference sequence). The CDR3 sequence: CASESGQGVSYTF. For the CDR3, the DNA is TGTGCCAGCGAATCCGGACAGGGTGTGAGCTACACCTTC.